This T cell receptor beta chain was recorded in a study of blood T cell repertoires in COVID-19. Across the study: Both acute and convalescent COVID-19 samples were obtained from the United States, Italy and Spain.

In the source study's methods: Reference gene primer amplification yielded estimated nucleated cell counts. Measured with immunoSEQ multiplex PCR; TCRdb has only the in-frame clones, and not every one. The D gene and trimming were derived from the DNA, and the V and J assignments and clone size from that table. The repertoire holds some 130,000 clones, with about four fifths as singletons. The germline V gene encodes CDR1 SNHLY and CDR2 FYNNEI. This CDR3 comprises 14 residues. The V gene end was trimmed by 7 bases and the J gene end by 5 bases; junction bases not matched to a gene: 6. The chain joins TRBV2 to TRBJ2-7; 12 bases align to TRBD1. Sequenced sample: peripheral blood. This clonotype was obtained from a human donor in a cohort sampled during active COVID-19. CDR3 nucleotides: TGTGCCAGCATCCGGGACAGGGGGCTGAACGAGCAGTACTTC. Its translation: CASIRDRGLNEQYF.